A few counts support the clone carrying this T cell receptor beta chain. Its antigen is still unknown. These data come from a study of T cells in Graves' hyperthyroidism and ophthalmopathy. Study-wide results and limits: Ophthalmopathy got predicted by the model a median about six months before its onset. Ophthalmopathy cases were set apart from stable hyperthyroidism by a 13 V-J model.

Using RNA transcripts as the source, TCR beta CDR3 regions were amplified. The HTBI set primed first-round TCR CDR3 RT-PCR. TCRdb re-analysed the multiplex PCR reads in MiXCR, keeping a single row per CDR3 protein. The table has some 490,000 distinct CDR3 sequences, roughly 15% seen once; the top ten hold about 31%. The study based diagnoses on clinical symptoms, serum thyroxine and TRAb, thyroid ultrasound and orbital computed tomography. From approximately 9.3 ml of fresh peripheral blood, PBMCs were isolated. Sample: blood. This receptor was taken from a young woman with Graves' ophthalmopathy.

CDR3 DNA: TGTGCCAGCAGTGAATTGGGGGGGACAGAAAGCAATCAGCCCCAGCATTTT. This translates into CASSELGGTESNQPQHF. The chain is built from TRBV25-1 and TRBJ1-5, with 7 nucleotides matching TRBD1. V lost 1 base, J lost 1 base, and 7 bases stayed unmatched. In germline, CDR1 is MGHDK, CDR2 SYGVNS. The length of the CDR3 is 17 residues.